The 7 T cell receptor beta chains below were found in one sample sequenced in a study of CD8 T cells in ankylosing spondylitis (TCRdb year 2017). Receptor amplification or capture employed 5' RACE. TCRdb names Illumina HiSeq 2500 as the instrument used. TCRdb trimmed public reads at Q25 via fastp, called clones via MiXCR and kept in-frame beta chains. Rows with one shared CDR3 protein collapse into an entry with the most common genes and DNA. For this sample there are about 130,000 distinct CDR3 sequences; roughly 8.8% appear just once. Approximately 3.5% of the sample belongs to the ten largest clones. The sample was blood, either unsorted or a sorted T cell fraction (not recorded which). These receptors came from a male donor with ankylosing spondylitis or in good health (not recorded which).

This clonotype was detected many times. J is TRBJ1-2 and V is TRBV11-2; 9 bases are shared with TRBD1. CDR1 is SGHAT and CDR2 is FQNNGV in the germline V gene. Germline trimming cut 1 base from V and 5 bases from J; bases unmatched to any gene: 2. This CDR3 comprises 14 residues. CDR3 in DNA: TGTGCCAGCAGCTTAGTCGACAGGGGGTATGGCTACACCTTC. Translated, it gives CASSLVDRGYGYTF.

This clonotype was counted a few times. The rearrangement joins TRBV7-2 to TRBJ2-3; TRBD2 aligns across 10 bases. With 1 base clipped from V and 0 bases from J, the junction kept 4 bases outside the gene matches. CDR3 size: 17 residues. Germline V gene sequence: CDR1 SGHTA, CDR2 FQGNSA. CDR3 residues: CASSLGPLAGSTDTQYF. The CDR3 nucleotides read TGTGCCAGCAGCTTAGGCCCACTAGCGGGGAGCACAGATACGCAGTATTTT. The full variable domain, in which reference TRBV7-2 and TRBJ2-3 provide the parts outside the CDR3, is GAGVSQSPSNKVTEKGKDVELRCDPISGHTALYWYRQSLGQGLEFLIYFQGNSAPDKSGLPSDRFSAERTGGSVSTLTIQRTQQEDSAVYLCASSLGPLAGSTDTQYFGPGTRLTVL.

This clonotype was counted at least ten times. The V and J genes are TRBV5-1 and TRBJ2-1, with D tentatively TRBD2 (6 bases). CDR1 is SGHRS and CDR2 is YFSETQ in the germline V gene. The V end was cut by 0 bases, the J end by 4 bases, with 14 bases between. The CDR3 runs 16 residues. The CDR3 coding sequence is TGCGCCAGCAGCTTGGCAGAGCGGGCGGAGTACAATGAGCAGTTCTTC. Its translation: CASSLAERAEYNEQFF.

This clonotype was counted ten times or more. The CDR3 loop reads CASSKTTTGSPSGELFF. The CDR3 region has the DNA TGTGCCAGCAGCAAAACGACGACAGGGTCCCCTTCCGGGGAGCTGTTTTTT. The J gene is TRBJ2-2, the V gene TRBV7-8; 7 bases are shared with TRBD1. J gave up 6 bases and V 5 bases, and 15 bases lay outside the gene matches. This CDR3 region has 17 residues. Germline assignment: CDR1 SGHVS and CDR2 FQNEAQ.

This clonotype was seen ten or more times. The rearrangement uses TRBV20-1 and TRBJ2-5, with 8 nucleotides matching TRBD1. The CDR3 consists of 12 residues. Germline CDR1 and CDR2: DFQATT and SNEGSKA (reference sequence). Unmatched junction bases numbered 5, after V lost 6 bases and J lost 5 bases. The CDR3 DNA sequence: TGCAGTGCCGCCGGGACAGGCGAGACCCAGTACTTC. Its translation: CSAAGTGETQYF.

This clonotype was counted at least ten times. The rearrangement uses TRBV9 and TRBJ2-3; D is undetermined. The CDR3 is made up of 13 amino acids. The germline V gene has CDR1 SGDLS and CDR2 YYNGEE. Trimming removed 3 bases from V and 6 bases from J, with 11 bases in between. The chain's CDR3 is CASSAASMDTQYF. As DNA, the CDR3 is TGTGCCAGCAGCGCCGCCAGCATGGATACGCAGTATTTT.

This clonotype was observed a handful of times. The rearrangement joins TRBV28 to TRBJ1-2, with TRBD1 matching over 9 bases. This CDR3 is 14 amino acids long. Looked up from germline, CDR1 is MDHEN and CDR2 is SYDVKM. V trimming: 7 bases; J trimming: 5 bases; junction bases outside the gene matches: 8. This CDR3 is CASTRDRAGYGYTF. CDR3 coding DNA: TGTGCCAGCACCCGGGACAGGGCGGGATATGGCTACACCTTC.